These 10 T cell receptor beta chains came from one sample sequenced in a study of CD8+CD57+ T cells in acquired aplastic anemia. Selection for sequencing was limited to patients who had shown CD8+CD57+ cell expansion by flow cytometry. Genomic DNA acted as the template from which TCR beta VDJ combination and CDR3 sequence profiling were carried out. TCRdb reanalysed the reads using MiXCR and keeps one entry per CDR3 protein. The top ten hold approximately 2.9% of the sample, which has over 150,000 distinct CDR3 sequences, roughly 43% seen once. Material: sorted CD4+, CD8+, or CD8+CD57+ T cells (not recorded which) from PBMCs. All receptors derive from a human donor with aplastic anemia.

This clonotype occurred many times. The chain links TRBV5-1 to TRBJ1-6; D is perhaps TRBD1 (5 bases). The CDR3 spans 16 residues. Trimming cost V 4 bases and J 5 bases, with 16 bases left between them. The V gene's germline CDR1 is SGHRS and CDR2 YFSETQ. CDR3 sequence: CASSPVMGGNNSPLHF. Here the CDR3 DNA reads TGCGCCAGCAGCCCGGTTATGGGGGGGAATAATTCACCCCTCCACTTT.

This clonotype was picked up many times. This chain's CDR3 is CASSQDRERMPQHF. In DNA form, the CDR3 reads TGTGCCAGTAGTCAGGACAGGGAGAGGATGCCCCAGCATTTT. The chain is built from TRBV19 and TRBJ1-5; 8 bases map to TRBD1. After removal of 5 bases from V and 9 bases from J, the junction contained 9 bases not matched to a gene. Germline CDR1 and CDR2: LNHDA and SQIVND (reference sequence). The CDR3 extends over 14 amino acids.

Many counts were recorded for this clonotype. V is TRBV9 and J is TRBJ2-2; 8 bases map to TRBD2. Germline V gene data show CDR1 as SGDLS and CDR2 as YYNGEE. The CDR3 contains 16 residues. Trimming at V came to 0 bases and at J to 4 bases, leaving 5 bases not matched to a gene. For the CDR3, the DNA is TGTGCCAGCAGCGTAGCCGCGGGAGGAGGCACCGGGGAGCTGTTTTTT. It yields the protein CASSVAAGGGTGELFF.

The CDR3 loop reads CASSSLTGGDTEAFF. The CDR3 DNA follows: TGTGCCAGCAGCTCCCTAACAGGGGGGGACACTGAAGCTTTCTTT. The rearrangement joins TRBV7-9 to TRBJ1-1, with 8 bases lining up with TRBD1. After removal of 4 bases from V and 3 bases from J, the junction contained 7 bases not matched to a gene. The CDR3 runs 15 residues. In germline, CDR1 is SEHNR, CDR2 FQNEAQ (reference sequence).

CDR3 in DNA: TGTGCCAGCAGAACCCCAGGGGGTTTAGTCAAAAACATTCAGTACTTC. It is translated as CASRTPGGLVKNIQYF. The chain carries TRBV6-1 and TRBJ2-4; TRBD1 agrees at 7 bases. Germline-derived CDR1 and CDR2 are MNHNS and SASEGT. V lost 6 bases, J lost 3 bases, and 11 bases stayed unmatched. CDR3 length equals 16 residues.

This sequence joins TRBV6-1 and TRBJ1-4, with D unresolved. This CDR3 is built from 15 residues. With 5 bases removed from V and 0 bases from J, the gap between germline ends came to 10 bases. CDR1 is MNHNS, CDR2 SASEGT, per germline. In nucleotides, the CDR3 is TGTGCCAGCAGTCCCCAGGAACCAACTAATGAAAAACTGTTTTTT. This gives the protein CASSPQEPTNEKLFF.

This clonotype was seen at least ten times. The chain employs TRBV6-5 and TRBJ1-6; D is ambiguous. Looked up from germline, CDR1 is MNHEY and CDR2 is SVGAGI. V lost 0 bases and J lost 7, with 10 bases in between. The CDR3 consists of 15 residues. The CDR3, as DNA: TGTGCCAGCAGTTACTCGACTGTCGCGAATTCACCCCTCCACTTT. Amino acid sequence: CASSYSTVANSPLHF.

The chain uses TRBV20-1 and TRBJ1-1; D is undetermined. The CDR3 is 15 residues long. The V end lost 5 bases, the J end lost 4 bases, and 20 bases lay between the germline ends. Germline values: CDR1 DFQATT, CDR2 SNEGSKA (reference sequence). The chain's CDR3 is CSARPPWGLTTEAFF. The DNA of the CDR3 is TGCAGTGCTCGTCCCCCCTGGGGTTTGACCACTGAAGCTTTCTTT.

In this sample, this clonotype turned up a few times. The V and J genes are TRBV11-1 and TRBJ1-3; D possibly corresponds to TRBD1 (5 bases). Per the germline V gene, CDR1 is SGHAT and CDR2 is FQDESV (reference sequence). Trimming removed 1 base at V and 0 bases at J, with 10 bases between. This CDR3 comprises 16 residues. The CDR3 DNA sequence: TGTGCCAGCAGCTTAGGCGGGGGACCCTCTGGAAACACCATATATTTT. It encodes CASSLGGGPSGNTIYF.

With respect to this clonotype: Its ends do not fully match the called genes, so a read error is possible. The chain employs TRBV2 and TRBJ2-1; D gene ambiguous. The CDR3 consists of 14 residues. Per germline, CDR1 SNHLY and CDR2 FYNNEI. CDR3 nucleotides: TGTGCCAGCACAGCACTTAGCTCCTACAATGAGCAGTCCTTC. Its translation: CASTALSSYNEQSF.